This T cell receptor (beta chain) was retrieved from a study of T cell responses to AZD1222 COVID-19 vaccine. Study outcomes and limitations: Just 5 or 6 AZD1222 recipients tested seropositive at baseline.

Generated by immunoSEQ multiplex PCR, the TCRdb table keeps only in-frame clones and is missing some. Found here are about 120,000 clones, 75% to 90% of them singletons; the top ten hold roughly 2.6%. This clone has a single count. Its target is not known. V dropped 5 bases and J dropped 6 bases, with 7 bases sitting between them. CDR1 is GTSNPN and CDR2 is SVGIG in the germline V gene (reference sequence). The CDR3 has 11 residues. The chain has TRBV30 and TRBJ2-2, with a weak D call TRBD1 (6 bases). The sample consisted of peripheral blood, taken on day 0 of AZD1222 vaccination. This receptor was identified in an adult in good health. DNA of the CDR3: TGTGCCTGGGGACAGTCCGGGGAGCTGTTTTTT. Translating gives CAWGQSGELFF.